One sample yielded the 11 T cell receptor beta chains listed below, sequenced in a study of human T cells and chemical hapten exposure. The time point was: patch test 2, 6 weeks after DPC sensitization. Treatment in this sample: therapeutic diphenylcyclopropenone sensitization with weekly scalp DPC. TCRdb fed the RACE reads into MiXCR, producing one record per CDR3 protein. The profile shows about 85,000 distinct CDR3 sequences, roughly 11% of them singletons. The sequences come from whole blood, collected in connection with sensitization to the hapten diphenylcyclopropenone (DPC). Receptors were obtained from a man between 18 and 35 years old with alopecia areata. Some clones in this sample may be carry-over from other donors' samples.

The V call is TRBV6-2 or TRBV6-3, the J call TRBJ2-7; maybe TRBD2 (6 bases). Per the germline V gene, CDR1 is MNHEY and CDR2 is SVGEGT. This CDR3 spans 15 amino acids. Trimming pared 6 bases from V and 1 base from J, leaving 16 bases between. The DNA of the CDR3 is TGTGCCAGCAGCCTGACCGGGAGCTTTTCCTACGAGCAGTACTTC. Residues: CASSLTGSFSYEQYF.

The table lists this clonotype with many counts. The chain is built from TRBV27 and TRBJ2-7, with 7 bases that match TRBD1. The CDR3 runs to 15 residues. Germline CDR1 and CDR2: MNHEY and SMNVEV (reference sequence). With V trimmed by 2 bases and J by 2 bases, 6 bases remained unmatched. As DNA, the CDR3 is TGTGCCAGCAGTTTAAAACCGGGACAGCCCTACGAGCAGTACTTC. As protein: CASSLKPGQPYEQYF.

The table lists this clonotype with many counts. The V call is TRBV11-2, the J call TRBJ2-5; TRBD2 aligns across 7 bases. CDR3 size: 13 residues. Germline CDR1 reads SGHAT; CDR2 reads FQNNGV. The V segment lost 8 bases and the J segment 1 base; nucleotides outside the gene matches: 4. The CDR3 here is CASGGLVQETQYF. In nucleotides, the CDR3 is TGTGCCAGCGGTGGACTAGTCCAAGAGACCCAGTACTTC.

This chain joins TRBV20-1 and TRBJ2-1, with TRBD2 matching 7 bases. The V segment lost 4 bases and the J segment 2 bases; nucleotides outside the gene matches: 5. Germline assignment: CDR1 DFQATT and CDR2 SNEGSKA (reference sequence). This CDR3 has 14 amino acids. The CDR3 nucleotides are TGCAGTGCTATCAGCGGGGTGGCCTACAATGAGCAGTTCTTC. It codes for CSAISGVAYNEQFF.

The J gene is TRBJ2-5, the V gene TRBV9; 8 bases are a match to TRBD1. The CDR3 contains 15 residues. CDR1 and CDR2 from the germline V gene are SGDLS and YYNGEE. The junction had 10 bases not matched to a gene; V was cut back by 4 bases and J by 5 bases. Written as DNA, the CDR3 is TGTGCCAGCAGCCTGGGACAGGTTCAAACTGAGACCCAGTACTTC. Amino acids: CASSLGQVQTETQYF.

This clonotype was recorded at least ten times. This chain links TRBV20-1 with TRBJ1-3, with D hard to call. The CDR3 has 15 amino acids. Trimming left V 1 base short and J 0 bases short, with 10 bases between. Germline V gene sequence: CDR1 DFQATT, CDR2 SNEGSKA (reference sequence). The CDR3 protein is CSARGPQTSGNTIYF. CDR3 DNA: TGCAGTGCTAGAGGTCCACAGACCTCTGGAAACACCATATATTTT.

This clonotype appeared many times. The chain recombines TRBV29-1 with TRBJ2-3; D remains unclear. Germline loops: CDR1 SQVTM, CDR2 ANQGSEA. V was clipped by 4 bases and J by 5 bases, with 16 bases between them. This CDR3 has 14 residues. Written as DNA, the CDR3 is TGCAGCGTTGTCAGACCCTTGGTAGGAGATACGCAGTATTTT. Encoded protein: CSVVRPLVGDTQYF.

This clonotype was counted at least ten times. This chain joins TRBV12-5 and TRBJ1-1, with D hard to call. Trimming removed 4 bases at V and 1 base at J, with 13 bases between. Germline values: CDR1 LGHNT, CDR2 FRNRAP. This CDR3 has 15 amino acids. CDR3 region: CASGSTSSANTEAFF. The CDR3 DNA follows: TGTGCTAGTGGTTCCACCAGTTCCGCGAACACTGAAGCTTTCTTT.

This rearrangement joins TRBV3-1 to TRBJ1-5; D gene uncertain. The length of the CDR3 is 14 residues. Trimming left V 1 base short and J 5 bases short, with 9 bases between. Germline CDR1 reads LGHDT; CDR2 reads YNNKEL (reference sequence). CDR3 region: CASSQVGGDQPQHF. As DNA, the CDR3 is TGTGCCAGCAGCCAAGTGGGTGGCGATCAGCCCCAGCATTTT.

This rearrangement joins TRBV5-5 to TRBJ1-2; D is unresolved. Germline V gene data show CDR1 as SGHKS and CDR2 as YYEKEE (reference sequence). CDR3 size: 15 residues. V was pared by 0 bases and J by 4 bases, with 13 bases between. This CDR3 is CASSLASVGIYGYTF. The CDR3 coding sequence is TGTGCCAGCAGCTTGGCTTCGGTGGGGATCTATGGCTACACCTTC. The whole variable domain, remainder taken from reference TRBV5-5 and TRBJ1-2, is DAGVTQSPTHLIKTRGQQVTLRCSPISGHKSVSWYQQVLGQGPQFIFQYYEKEERGRGNFPDRFSARQFPNYSSELNVNALLLGDSALYLCASSLASVGIYGYTFGSGTRLTVV.

This clonotype showed up just a few times. A read error may produce the germline difference seen at one junction end. V usage is TRBV9 and J usage is TRBJ1-6; D uncertain. The CDR3 length is 11 residues. Germline lookup yields CDR1 SGDLS and CDR2 YYNGEE. CDR3 residues: CASRVEPPLHF. The CDR3 DNA reads as TGTGCCAGCAGAGTAGAGCCACCCCTCCACTTT.